One and the same sample provided the 12 T cell receptor beta chains below, sequenced in a study of technical replicates of blood from several donors. TCRdb's copy holds only in-frame clones and misses some; the assay was immunoSEQ multiplex PCR. The sample gives tens of thousands of clones, 92% of which show up once; over 0.35% is in the top ten. Sequencing input: T cells isolated from PBMCs. The receptors originated from a human donor in good health.

The gene calls are TRBV28 and TRBJ2-5, with a possible D match to TRBD1 (6 bases). CDR1 is MDHEN, CDR2 SYDVKM, per germline. This CDR3 spans 12 amino acids. Trimming removed 9 bases at V and 1 base at J, with 9 bases between. The CDR3 here is CARGTPQETQYF. DNA for the CDR3: TGTGCCAGGGGGACACCCCAAGAGACCCAGTACTTC.

V gene TRBV6-6 combines with J gene TRBJ2-7; D gene ambiguous. The CDR3 contains 12 residues. Germline V gene data show CDR1 as MNHNY and CDR2 as SVGAGI (reference sequence). V lost 7 bases, J lost 7 bases, and 14 bases lay in between. The CDR3 spells CASISPPREQYF. The CDR3 nucleotides are TGTGCCAGCATTTCACCCCCCCGGGAGCAGTACTTC.

V usage is TRBV30 and J usage is TRBJ2-7, with D maybe TRBD1 (6 bases). The length of the CDR3 is 16 residues. V was shortened by 5 bases and J by 1 base, with 21 bases between the two germline ends. The germline V gene has CDR1 GTSNPN and CDR2 SVGIG (reference sequence). The CDR3 loop reads CAWGKPQTGPSYEQYF. The CDR3, as DNA: TGTGCCTGGGGTAAACCTCAGACAGGTCCTTCCTACGAGCAGTACTTC. The entire variable domain, with the rest obtained from reference TRBV30 and TRBJ2-7, is as follows: SQTIHQWPATLVQPVGSPLSLECTVEGTSNPNLYWYRQAAGRGLQLLFYSVGIGQISSEVPQNLSASRPQDRQFILSSKKLLLSDSGFYLCAWGKPQTGPSYEQYFGPGTRLTVT.

The chain joins TRBV9 to TRBJ1-5; no firm D call. Germline V gene lookup returns CDR1 SGDLS and CDR2 YYNGEE. V gave up 0 bases and J gave up 4 bases, with 5 bases separating them. The CDR3 loop spans 13 amino acids. The CDR3 DNA sequence: TGTGCCAGCAGCGTAGAACAAAATCAGCCCCAGCATTTT. Protein: CASSVEQNQPQHF. Combining the CDR3 with reference TRBV9 and TRBJ1-5 gives the whole variable domain DSGVTQTPKHLITATGQRVTLRCSPRSGDLSVYWYQQSLDQGLQFLIQYYNGEERAKGNILERFSAQQFPDLHSELNLSSLELGDSALYFCASSVEQNQPQHFGDGTRLSIL.

The chain joins TRBV4-1 to TRBJ1-2; possibly TRBD1 for D (6 bases). Germline V lookup: CDR1 MGHRA, CDR2 YSYEKL. There are 16 residues in the CDR3. V shed 0 bases and J shed 4 bases, with 15 bases lying between them. The CDR3 DNA reads TGCGCCAGCAGCCAAGATCTGGCGGGGGGCGCCTATGGCTACACCTTC. Protein: CASSQDLAGGAYGYTF.

V is TRBV27 and J is TRBJ1-4, with TRBD1 matching 7 bases. CDR1 is MNHEY, CDR2 SMNVEV, per germline (reference sequence). The CDR3 has 17 amino acids. Germline trimming cut 6 bases from V and 4 bases from J; bases unmatched to any gene: 14. The CDR3 nucleotides are TGTGCCAGCAGACCCGCCGTTCCGACAGGGCTTAATGAAAAACTGTTTTTT. It encodes CASRPAVPTGLNEKLFF.

The chain combines TRBV28 with TRBJ1-1; D possibly corresponds to TRBD1 (5 bases). Trimming removed 2 bases from V and 4 bases from J, with 11 bases in between. CDR1 and CDR2 (germline): MDHEN, SYDVKM. This CDR3 is built from 14 residues. CDR3 nucleotides: TGTGCCAGCAGTTTAAAAGGGGCAGGCACTGAAGCTTTCTTT. Amino acids: CASSLKGAGTEAFF.

V and J are TRBV7-6 and TRBJ2-1; 13 nucleotides line up with TRBD2. This CDR3 has 18 amino acids. The V gene's germline CDR1 is SGHVS and CDR2 FNYEAQ. V was pared by 2 bases and J by 2 bases, with 6 bases of the junction left unmatched. DNA for the CDR3: TGTGCCAGCAGCTTACCCCCGGGACTAGCGGGAACCTACAATGAGCAGTTCTTC. It translates to CASSLPPGLAGTYNEQFF.

The genes are TRBV9 and TRBJ1-2; 7 bases agree with TRBD1. This CDR3 has 16 amino acids. Germline CDR1 and CDR2: SGDLS and YYNGEE. The J segment lost 4 bases and the V segment lost 4 bases, leaving 13 bases of the junction unmatched. CDR3 protein: CASSISQGEIGYGYTF. In nucleotides, the CDR3 is TGTGCCAGCAGCATCTCCCAGGGGGAAATTGGCTATGGCTACACCTTC.

This clone has just one count. The rearrangement joins TRBV27 to TRBJ2-1; 8 nucleotides match TRBD2. Losses at the gene ends were 4 bases for V and 9 bases for J; bases not matched to a gene: 17. The CDR3 runs 17 residues. CDR1 is MNHEY, CDR2 SMNVEV, per germline (reference sequence). Here the CDR3 DNA reads TGTGCCAGCAGTTCCCGACCTATGAGCGGGAGAGGGGGTGAGCAGTTCTTC. As protein: CASSSRPMSGRGGEQFF.

The rearrangement links TRBV5-4 to TRBJ1-2; weak D call: TRBD1 (6 bases). V was shortened by 3 bases and J by 8 bases, with 11 bases between the two germline ends. The V gene's germline CDR1 is SGHNT and CDR2 YYREEE (reference sequence). The CDR3 sequence is 12 residues long. CDR3 region: CASSSPGGGYTF. The DNA for the CDR3 is TGTGCCAGCAGCTCCCCTGGGGGCGGCTACACCTTC.

The chain has TRBV27 and TRBJ2-1; D is perhaps TRBD2 (6 bases). CDR1 and CDR2 from the germline V gene are MNHEY and SMNVEV (reference sequence). The CDR3 is 15 amino acids. V shed 3 bases and J shed 2 bases, with 11 bases lying between them. The CDR3 region has the DNA TGTGCCAGCAGTTTGACGGGAGTAACCTACAATGAGCAGTTCTTC. Translating gives CASSLTGVTYNEQFF.